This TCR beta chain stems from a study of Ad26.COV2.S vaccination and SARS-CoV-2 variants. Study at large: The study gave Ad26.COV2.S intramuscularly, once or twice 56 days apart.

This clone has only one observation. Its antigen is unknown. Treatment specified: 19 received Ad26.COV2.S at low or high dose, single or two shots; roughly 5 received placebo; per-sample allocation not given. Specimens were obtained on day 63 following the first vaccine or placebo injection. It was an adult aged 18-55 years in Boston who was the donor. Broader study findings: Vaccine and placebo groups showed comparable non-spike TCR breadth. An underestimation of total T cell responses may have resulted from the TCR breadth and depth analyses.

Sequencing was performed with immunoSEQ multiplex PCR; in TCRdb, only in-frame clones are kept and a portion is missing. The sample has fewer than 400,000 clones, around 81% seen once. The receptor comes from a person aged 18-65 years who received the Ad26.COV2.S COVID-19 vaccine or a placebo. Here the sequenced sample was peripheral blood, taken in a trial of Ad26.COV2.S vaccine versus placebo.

CDR3 DNA sequence: TGTGCCAGCAGTTACAGGGGCACTTTAGGGAAGGAGCAGTTCTTC. This translates into CASSYRGTLGKEQFF. The rearrangement joins TRBV6-2 or TRBV6-3 to TRBJ2-1, with a weak D call TRBD1 (5 bases). Looked up from germline, CDR1 is MNHEY and CDR2 is SVGEGT. V shed 2 bases and J shed 10 bases, with 18 bases lying between them. The CDR3 consists of 15 residues.